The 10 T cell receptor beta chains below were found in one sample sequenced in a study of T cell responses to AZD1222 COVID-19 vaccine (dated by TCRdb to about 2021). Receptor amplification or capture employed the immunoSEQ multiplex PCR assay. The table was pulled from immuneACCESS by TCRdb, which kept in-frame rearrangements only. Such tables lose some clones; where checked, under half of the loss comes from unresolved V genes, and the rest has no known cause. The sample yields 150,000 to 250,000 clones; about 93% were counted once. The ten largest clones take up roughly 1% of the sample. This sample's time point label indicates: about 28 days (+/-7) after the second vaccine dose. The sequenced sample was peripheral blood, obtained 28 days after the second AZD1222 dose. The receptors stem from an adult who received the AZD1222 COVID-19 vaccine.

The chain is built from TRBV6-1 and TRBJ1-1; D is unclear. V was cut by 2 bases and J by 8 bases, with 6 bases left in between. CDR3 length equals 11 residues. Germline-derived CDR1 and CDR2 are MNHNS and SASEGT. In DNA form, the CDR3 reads TGTGCCAGCAGTGAACTGAAAGAAGCTTTCTTT. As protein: CASSELKEAFF.

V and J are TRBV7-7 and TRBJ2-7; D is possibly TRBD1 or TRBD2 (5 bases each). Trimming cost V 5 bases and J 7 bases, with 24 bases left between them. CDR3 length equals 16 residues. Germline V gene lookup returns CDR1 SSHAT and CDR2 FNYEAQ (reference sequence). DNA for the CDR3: TGTGCCAGCAGCCCCTGGGGTGCGGCTGCCGAGGGGGAGCAGTACTTC. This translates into CASSPWGAAAEGEQYF.

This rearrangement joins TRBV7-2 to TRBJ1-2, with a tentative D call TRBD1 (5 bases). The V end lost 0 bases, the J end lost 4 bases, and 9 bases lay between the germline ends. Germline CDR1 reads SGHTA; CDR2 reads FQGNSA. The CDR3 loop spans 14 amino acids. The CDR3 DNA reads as TGTGCCAGCAGCTTAGCGTGGGACGTCTATGGCTACACCTTC. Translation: CASSLAWDVYGYTF.

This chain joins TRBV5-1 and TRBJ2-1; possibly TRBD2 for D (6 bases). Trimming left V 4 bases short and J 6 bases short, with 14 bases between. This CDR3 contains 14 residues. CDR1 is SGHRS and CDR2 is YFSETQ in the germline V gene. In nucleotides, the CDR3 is TGCGCCAGCAGCCGGCGGGGACGAGTCAATGAGCAGTTCTTC. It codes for CASSRRGRVNEQFF.

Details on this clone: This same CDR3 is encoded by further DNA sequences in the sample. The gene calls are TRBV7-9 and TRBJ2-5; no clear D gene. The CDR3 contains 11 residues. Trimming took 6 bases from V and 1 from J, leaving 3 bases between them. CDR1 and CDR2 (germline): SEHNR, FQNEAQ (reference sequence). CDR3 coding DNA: TGTGCCAGCAGTCCCCAAGAGACCCAGTACTTC. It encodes CASSPQETQYF.

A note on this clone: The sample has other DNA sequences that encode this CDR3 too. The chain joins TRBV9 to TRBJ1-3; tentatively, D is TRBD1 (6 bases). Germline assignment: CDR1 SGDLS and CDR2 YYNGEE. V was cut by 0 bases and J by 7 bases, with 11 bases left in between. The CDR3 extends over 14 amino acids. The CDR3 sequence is CASSVEAQGNTIYF. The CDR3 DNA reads TGTGCCAGCAGCGTAGAGGCCCAGGGGAACACCATATATTTT. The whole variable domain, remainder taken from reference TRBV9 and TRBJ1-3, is DSGVTQTPKHLITATGQRVTLRCSPRSGDLSVYWYQQSLDQGLQFLIQYYNGEERAKGNILERFSAQQFPDLHSELNLSSLELGDSALYFCASSVEAQGNTIYFGEGSWLTVV.

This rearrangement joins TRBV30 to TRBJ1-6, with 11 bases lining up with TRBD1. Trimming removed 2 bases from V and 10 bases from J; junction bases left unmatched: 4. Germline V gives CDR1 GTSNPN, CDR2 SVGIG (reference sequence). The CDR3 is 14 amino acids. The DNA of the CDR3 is TGTGCCTGGAGTTGGGGACAGGGGGAATCACCCCTCCACTTT. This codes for CAWSWGQGESPLHF. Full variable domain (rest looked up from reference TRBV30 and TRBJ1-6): SQTIHQWPATLVQPVGSPLSLECTVEGTSNPNLYWYRQAAGRGLQLLFYSVGIGQISSEVPQNLSASRPQDRQFILSSKKLLLSDSGFYLCAWSWGQGESPLHFGNGTRLTVT.

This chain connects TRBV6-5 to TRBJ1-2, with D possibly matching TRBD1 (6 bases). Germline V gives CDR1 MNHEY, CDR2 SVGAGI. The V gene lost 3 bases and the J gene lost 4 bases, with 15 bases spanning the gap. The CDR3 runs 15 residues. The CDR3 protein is CASSYSTTGIYGYTF. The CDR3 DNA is TGTGCCAGCAGTTATTCCACCACAGGGATCTATGGCTACACCTTC.

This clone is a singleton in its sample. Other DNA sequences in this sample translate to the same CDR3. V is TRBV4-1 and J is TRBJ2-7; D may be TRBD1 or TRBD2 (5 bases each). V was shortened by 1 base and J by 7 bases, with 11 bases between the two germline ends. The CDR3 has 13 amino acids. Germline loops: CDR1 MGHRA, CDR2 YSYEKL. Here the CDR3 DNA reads TGCGCCAGCAGCCAAGGAGAGGGGCTTGAGCAGTACTTC. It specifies CASSQGEGLEQYF.

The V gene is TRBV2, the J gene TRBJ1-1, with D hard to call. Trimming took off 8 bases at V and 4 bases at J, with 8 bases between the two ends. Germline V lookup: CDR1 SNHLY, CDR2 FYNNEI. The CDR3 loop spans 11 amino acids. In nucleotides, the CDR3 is TGTGCCAGCGGGGAGGGCACTGAAGCTTTCTTT. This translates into CASGEGTEAFF.